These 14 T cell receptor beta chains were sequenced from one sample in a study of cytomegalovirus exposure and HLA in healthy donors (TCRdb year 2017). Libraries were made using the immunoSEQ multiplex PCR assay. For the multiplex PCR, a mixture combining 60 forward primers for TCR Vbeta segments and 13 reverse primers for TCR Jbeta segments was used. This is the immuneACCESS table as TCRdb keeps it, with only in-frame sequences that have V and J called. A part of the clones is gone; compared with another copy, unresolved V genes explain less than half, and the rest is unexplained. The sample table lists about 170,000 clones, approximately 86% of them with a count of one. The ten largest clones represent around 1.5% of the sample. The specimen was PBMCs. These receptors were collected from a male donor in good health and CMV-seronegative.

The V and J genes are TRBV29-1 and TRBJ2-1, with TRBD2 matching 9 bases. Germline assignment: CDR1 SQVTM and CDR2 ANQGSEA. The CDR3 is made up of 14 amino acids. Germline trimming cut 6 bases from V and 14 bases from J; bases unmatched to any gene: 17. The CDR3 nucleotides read TGCAGCGTCTCGGCCCGACTAGCGGCGAACTTTAAGTTCTTC. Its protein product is CSVSARLAANFKFF.

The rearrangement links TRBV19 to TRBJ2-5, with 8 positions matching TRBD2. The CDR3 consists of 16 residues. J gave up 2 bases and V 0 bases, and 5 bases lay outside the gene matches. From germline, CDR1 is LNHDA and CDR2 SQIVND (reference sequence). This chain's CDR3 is CASSIDQGTRQETQYF. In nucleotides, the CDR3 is TGTGCCAGTAGTATAGATCAGGGGACTAGACAAGAGACCCAGTACTTC.

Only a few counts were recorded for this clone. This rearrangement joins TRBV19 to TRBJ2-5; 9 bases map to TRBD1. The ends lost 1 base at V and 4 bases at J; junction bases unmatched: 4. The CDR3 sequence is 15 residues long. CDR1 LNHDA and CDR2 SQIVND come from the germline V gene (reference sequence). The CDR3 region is CASSIVPGQGETQYF. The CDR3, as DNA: TGTGCCAGTAGTATAGTACCGGGACAGGGAGAGACCCAGTACTTC.

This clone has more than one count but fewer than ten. The CDR3 nucleotides read TGTGCCAGCAGTGAACGTAGCGGGAGTTCGGATGAGCAGTTCTTC. It encodes CASSERSGSSDEQFF. The J gene is TRBJ2-1, the V gene TRBV6-1; TRBD2 aligns across 9 bases. Per germline, CDR1 MNHNS and CDR2 SASEGT. V lost 2 bases, J lost 8 bases, and 7 bases stayed unmatched. The CDR3 is 15 amino acids.

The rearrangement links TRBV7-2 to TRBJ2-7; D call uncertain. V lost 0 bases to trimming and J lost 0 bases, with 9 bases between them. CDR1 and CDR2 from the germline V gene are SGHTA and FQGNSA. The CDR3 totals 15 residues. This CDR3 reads CASSLASESSYEQYF. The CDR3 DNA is TGTGCCAGCAGCTTAGCAAGCGAAAGCTCCTACGAGCAGTACTTC.

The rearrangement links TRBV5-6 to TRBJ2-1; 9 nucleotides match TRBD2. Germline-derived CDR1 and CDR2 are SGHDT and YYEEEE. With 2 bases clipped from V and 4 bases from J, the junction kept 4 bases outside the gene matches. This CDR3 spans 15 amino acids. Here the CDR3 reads CASSFNSGGYNEQFF. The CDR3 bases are TGTGCCAGCAGCTTTAATAGCGGGGGATACAATGAGCAGTTCTTC.

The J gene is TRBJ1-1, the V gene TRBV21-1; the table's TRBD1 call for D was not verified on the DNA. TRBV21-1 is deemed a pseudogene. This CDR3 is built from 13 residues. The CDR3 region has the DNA TGTGCCAGCGGCGATGCAGGGGATGCTGAAGCTTTCTTT. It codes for CASGDAGDAEAFF.

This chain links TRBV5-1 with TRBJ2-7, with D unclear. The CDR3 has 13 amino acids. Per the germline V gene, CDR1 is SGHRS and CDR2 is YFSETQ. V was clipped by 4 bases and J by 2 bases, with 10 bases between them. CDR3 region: CASSPLGTYEQYF. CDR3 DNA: TGCGCCAGCAGCCCCCTTGGCACCTACGAGCAGTACTTC.

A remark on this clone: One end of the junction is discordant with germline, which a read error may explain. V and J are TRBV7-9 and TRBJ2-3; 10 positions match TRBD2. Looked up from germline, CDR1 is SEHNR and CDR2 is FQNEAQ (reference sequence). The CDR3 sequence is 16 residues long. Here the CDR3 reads CSSSFTAGGFTDTQYF. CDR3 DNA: TGTTCCAGCAGCTTTACAGCGGGAGGGTTCACAGATACGCAGTATTTT.

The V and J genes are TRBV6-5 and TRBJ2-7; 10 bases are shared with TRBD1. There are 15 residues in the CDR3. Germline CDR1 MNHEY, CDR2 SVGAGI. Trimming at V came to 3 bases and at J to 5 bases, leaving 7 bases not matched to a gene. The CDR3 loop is CASSYTGTGDHEQYF. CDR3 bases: TGTGCCAGCAGTTATACCGGGACAGGGGATCACGAGCAGTACTTC.

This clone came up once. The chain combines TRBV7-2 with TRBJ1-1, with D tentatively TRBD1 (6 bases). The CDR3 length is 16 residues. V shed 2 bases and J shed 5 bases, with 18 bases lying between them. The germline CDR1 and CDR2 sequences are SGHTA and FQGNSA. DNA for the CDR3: TGTGCCAGCAGCTTATACGTCATGGCAGGGGATACTGAAGCTTTCTTT. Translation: CASSLYVMAGDTEAFF.

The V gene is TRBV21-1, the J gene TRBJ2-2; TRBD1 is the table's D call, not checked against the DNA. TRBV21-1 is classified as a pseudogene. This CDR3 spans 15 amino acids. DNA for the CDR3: TGTGCCAGCAGCCGACGCCAGGCGAACACCGGGGAGCTGTTTTTT. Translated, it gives CASSRRQANTGELFF.

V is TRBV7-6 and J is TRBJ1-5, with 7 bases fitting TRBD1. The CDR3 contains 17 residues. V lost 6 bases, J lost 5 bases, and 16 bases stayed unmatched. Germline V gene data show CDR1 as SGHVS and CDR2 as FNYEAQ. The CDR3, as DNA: TGTGCCAGCAGTTTTAAACAGGGGACGGCTTTGGATCAGCCCCAGCATTTT. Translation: CASSFKQGTALDQPQHF.

The CDR3 bases are TGTGCCAGCAGTTTAAAACAGGGAATAGGGAACACTGAAGCTTTCTTT. This sequence encodes CASSLKQGIGNTEAFF. The chain joins TRBV27 to TRBJ1-1, with a weak D call TRBD1 (6 bases). The CDR3 has 16 residues. V lost 2 bases and J 1 base, leaving 14 bases between the germline ends. Germline-derived CDR1 and CDR2 are MNHEY and SMNVEV (reference sequence).